This entry features one T cell receptor (beta chain) sequence. As originally analysed: It was from reference gene primer amplification that nucleated cell counts were estimated. Repertoires were generated with immunoSEQ multiplex PCR, while TCRdb's copy carries only in-frame clones and drops some. Clone size and the V and J calls come from that table; the DNA yielded D and trimming. The repertoire holds about 220,000 clones, with approximately 86% as singletons. These data come from a study of blood T cell repertoires in COVID-19. Study-level background: Acute and convalescent COVID-19 samples came from the United States, Italy and Spain.

Material for sequencing was peripheral blood. The receptor comes from a woman aged 80 or over with acute or convalescent COVID-19.

The CDR3 DNA reads as TGTGCCATCAGTGAAAGACTGGAGGATTCACCCCTCCACTTT. Protein sequence: CAISERLEDSPLHF. The chain links TRBV10-3 to TRBJ1-6, with D uncertain. Germline CDR1 is ENHRY and CDR2 is SYGVKD. The V end was cut by 3 bases, the J end by 8 bases, with 11 bases between. The CDR3 contains 14 residues.